The clone carrying this T cell receptor (beta chain) was recorded a few times. Its specificity is not known. The data are from a study of beta chain features in type 1 diabetes. As every portion of the isolated RNA was reverse transcribed, the sequencing read expressed TCRB transcripts. The table came from immunoSEQ multiplex PCR; TCRdb's copy has only in-frame clones and leaves some out. The sample lists over 500,000 clones, around 15% occurring once. Findings and limits, study-wide: More deletions and fewer insertions at VDJ junctions were found in patients with type 1 diabetes. Comparison showed that naive, central memory and Treg TCRB repertoires appeared more similar among patients than among healthy donors.

The germline CDR1 and CDR2 sequences are SGHTA and FQGNSA. This CDR3 spans 14 amino acids. V was cut by 5 bases and J by 4 bases, with 12 bases left in between. This receptor was obtained from a man between 18 and 29 years old in good health. Sequences were obtained from naive CD4+ T cells from blood. The rearrangement joins TRBV7-2 to TRBJ2-1, with D maybe TRBD1 (6 bases). CDR3 sequence: CASSRPGTYNEQFF. The CDR3 DNA reads TGTGCCAGCAGCCGCCCCGGGACATACAATGAGCAGTTCTTC.